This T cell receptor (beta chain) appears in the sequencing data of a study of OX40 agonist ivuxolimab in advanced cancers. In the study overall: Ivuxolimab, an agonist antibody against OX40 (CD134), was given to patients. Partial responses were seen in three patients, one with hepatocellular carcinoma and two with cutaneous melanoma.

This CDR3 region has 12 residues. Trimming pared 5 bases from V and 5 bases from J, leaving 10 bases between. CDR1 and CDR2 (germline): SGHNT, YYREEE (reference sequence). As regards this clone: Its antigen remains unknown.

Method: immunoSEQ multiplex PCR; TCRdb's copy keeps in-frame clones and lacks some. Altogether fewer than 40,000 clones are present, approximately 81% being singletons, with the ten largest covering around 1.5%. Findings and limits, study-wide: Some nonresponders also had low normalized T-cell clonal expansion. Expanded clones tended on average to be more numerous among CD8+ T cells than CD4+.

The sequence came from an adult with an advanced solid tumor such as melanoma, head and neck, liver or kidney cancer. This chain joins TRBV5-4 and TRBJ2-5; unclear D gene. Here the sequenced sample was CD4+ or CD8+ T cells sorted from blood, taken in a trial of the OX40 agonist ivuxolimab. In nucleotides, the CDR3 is TGTGCCAGCAGTTCGGAGTGGGAGACCCAGTACTTC. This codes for CASSSEWETQYF.